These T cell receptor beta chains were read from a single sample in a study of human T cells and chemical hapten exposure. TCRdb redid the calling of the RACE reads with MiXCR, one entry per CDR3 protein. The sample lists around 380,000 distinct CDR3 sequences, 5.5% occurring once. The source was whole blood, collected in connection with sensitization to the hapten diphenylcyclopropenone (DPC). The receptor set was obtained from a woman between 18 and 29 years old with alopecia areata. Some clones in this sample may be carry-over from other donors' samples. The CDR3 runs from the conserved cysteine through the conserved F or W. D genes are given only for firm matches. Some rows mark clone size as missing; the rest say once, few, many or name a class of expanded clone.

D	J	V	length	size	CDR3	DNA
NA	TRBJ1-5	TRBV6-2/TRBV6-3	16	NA	CASKRGPSGSNQPQHF	TGTGCCAGCAAGAGGGGTCCCTCCGGGAGCAATCAGCCCCAGCATTTT
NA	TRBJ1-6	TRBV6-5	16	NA	CASRIGGRWNNSPLHF	TGTGCCAGCAGAATAGGAGGAAGGTGGAATAATTCACCCCTCCACTTT
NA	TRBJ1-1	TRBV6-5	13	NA	CAVRRTMNTEAFF	TGTGCCGTTCGGCGAACAATGAACACTGAAGCTTTCTTT
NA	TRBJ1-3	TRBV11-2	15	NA	CASSLRGLAGNTIYF	TGTGCCAGCAGCCTCCGGGGACTTGCTGGAAACACCATATATTTT
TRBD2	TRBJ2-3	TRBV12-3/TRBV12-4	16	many	CASRTTSGVVTDTQYF	TGTGCCAGCAGAACGACTAGCGGGGTTGTCACAGATACGCAGTATTTT
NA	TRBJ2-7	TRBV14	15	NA	CASSQVSGGYHEQYF	TGTGCCAGCAGCCAAGTAAGCGGCGGATACCACGAGCAGTACTTC
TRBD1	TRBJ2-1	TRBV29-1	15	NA	CSVALGQGGTNEQFF	TGCAGCGTCGCTCTGGGACAGGGGGGTACAAATGAGCAGTTCTTC
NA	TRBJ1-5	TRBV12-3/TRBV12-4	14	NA	CASSYGAGWQPQHF	TGTGCCAGCAGTTATGGGGCGGGCTGGCAGCCCCAGCATTTT
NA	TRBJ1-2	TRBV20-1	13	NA	CSASPQSDYGYTF	TGCAGTGCTAGCCCCCAGTCGGACTATGGCTACACCTTC
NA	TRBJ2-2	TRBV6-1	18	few	CASRPKGQPSANTGELFF	TGTGCCAGCAGACCCAAGGGACAACCATCCGCGAACACCGGGGAGCTGTTTTTT
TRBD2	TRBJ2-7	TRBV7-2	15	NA	CASSLRNGGTYEQYF	TGTGCCAGCAGCTTAAGGAACGGGGGGACGTACGAGCAGTACTTC
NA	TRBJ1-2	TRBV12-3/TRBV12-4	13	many	CASSLNQGYGYTF	TGTGCCAGCAGTTTGAACCAGGGCTATGGCTACACCTTC
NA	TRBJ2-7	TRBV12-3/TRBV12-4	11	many	CASAPGVEQYF	TGTGCCAGCGCCCCGGGGGTCGAGCAGTACTTC
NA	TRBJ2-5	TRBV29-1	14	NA	CSVSPGHNGETQYF	TGCAGCGTATCACCGGGACACAACGGGGAGACCCAGTACTTC
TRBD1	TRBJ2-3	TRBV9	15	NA	CASSPAYRGTDTQYF	TGTGCCAGCAGCCCAGCCTACAGGGGGACAGATACGCAGTATTTT
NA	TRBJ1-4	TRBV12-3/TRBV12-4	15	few	CASSLGDGSYEKLFF	TGTGCCAGCAGTTTGGGGGACGGCTCTTATGAAAAACTGTTTTTT
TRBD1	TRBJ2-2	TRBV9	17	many	CASSVTPRDRGAGELFF	TGTGCCAGCAGCGTCACCCCCCGGGACAGGGGTGCCGGGGAGCTGTTTTTT
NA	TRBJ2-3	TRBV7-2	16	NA	CASSLPPWSLRDTQYF	TGTGCCAGCAGCTTACCGCCTTGGTCCCTCAGGGATACGCAGTATTTT
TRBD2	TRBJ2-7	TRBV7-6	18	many	CASSPIVSSGGGSYEQYF	TGTGCCAGCAGCCCGATAGTGTCTAGCGGGGGGGGTTCCTACGAGCAGTACTTC
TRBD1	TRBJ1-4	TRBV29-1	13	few	CSVGDRENEKLFF	TGCAGCGTCGGCGACAGGGAGAATGAAAAACTGTTTTTT
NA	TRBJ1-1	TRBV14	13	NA	CASSQFQNTEAFF	TGTGCCAGCAGCCAATTCCAGAACACTGAAGCTTTCTTT
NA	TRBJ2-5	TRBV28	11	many	CASRGQETQYF	TGTGCCAGCAGGGGCCAAGAGACCCAGTACTTC
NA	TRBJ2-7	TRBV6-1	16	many	CASSDPAVLSSYEQYF	TGTGCCAGCAGTGATCCGGCGGTTCTAAGCTCCTACGAGCAGTACTTC
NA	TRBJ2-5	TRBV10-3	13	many	CATRESLQETQYF	TGTGCCACCAGGGAATCGCTCCAAGAGACCCAGTACTTC
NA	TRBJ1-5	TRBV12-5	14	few	CASGLGGAGQPQHF	TGTGCTAGTGGTTTAGGGGGGGCTGGGCAGCCCCAGCATTTT
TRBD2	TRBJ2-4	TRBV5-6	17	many	CASSLDGSGGASAIQYF	TGTGCCAGCAGCTTGGATGGTAGCGGGGGGGCCTCGGCCATTCAGTACTTC
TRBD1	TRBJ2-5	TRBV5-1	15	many	CASSLARRQGETQYF	TGCGCCAGCAGCCTTGCGCGCCGACAGGGAGAGACCCAGTACTTC
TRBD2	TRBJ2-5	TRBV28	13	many	CASSQTSGGPEYF	TGTGCCAGCAGTCAGACTAGCGGGGGCCCCGAGTACTTC
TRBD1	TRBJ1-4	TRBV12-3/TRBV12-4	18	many	CASRAEDRGLATNEKLFF	TGTGCCAGCAGGGCCGAGGACAGGGGGCTTGCAACTAATGAAAAACTGTTTTTT
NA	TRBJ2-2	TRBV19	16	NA	CASRGVATLHTGELFF	TGTGCCAGTAGGGGCGTGGCTACCCTACACACCGGGGAGCTGTTTTTT
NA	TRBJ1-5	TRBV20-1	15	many	CSALPGGHPNQPQHF	TGCAGTGCGCTACCAGGCGGCCATCCAAATCAGCCCCAGCATTTT
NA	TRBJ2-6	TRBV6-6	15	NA	CASRATGTGANVLTF	TGTGCCAGCAGAGCGACGGGTACCGGGGCCAACGTCCTGACTTTC
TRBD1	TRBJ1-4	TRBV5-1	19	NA	CASSLGRSGQSTTNEKLFF	TGCGCCAGCAGCTTGGGGCGCTCGGGACAGTCCACAACTAATGAAAAACTGTTTTTT
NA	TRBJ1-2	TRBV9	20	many	CASSTRRGNPGKDNNWGYTF	TGTGCCAGCAGCACGCGGCGGGGGAACCCCGGAAAAGATAATAACTGGGGCTACACCTTC
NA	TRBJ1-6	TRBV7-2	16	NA	CASSLESGVMNSPLHF	TGTGCCAGCAGCTTAGAATCGGGGGTCATGAATTCACCCCTCCACTTT
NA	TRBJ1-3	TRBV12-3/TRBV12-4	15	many	CASSLGAGTGNTIYF	TGTGCCAGCAGTTTAGGGGCGGGCACTGGAAACACCATATATTTT
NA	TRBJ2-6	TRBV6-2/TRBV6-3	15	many	CASITINSGANVLTF	TGTGCCAGCATAACCATTAACTCTGGGGCCAACGTCCTGACTTTC
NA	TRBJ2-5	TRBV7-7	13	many	CASSYRVQETQYF	TGTGCTAGCAGCTACAGGGTCCAAGAGACCCAGTACTTC
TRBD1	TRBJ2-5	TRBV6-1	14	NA	CASSGATGGETQYF	TGTGCCAGCAGTGGAGCAACAGGGGGTGAGACCCAGTACTTC
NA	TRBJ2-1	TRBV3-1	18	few	CASSHKGSGSGRYNEQFF	TGTGCCAGCAGCCATAAGGGAAGTGGTAGCGGTCGATACAATGAGCAGTTCTTC
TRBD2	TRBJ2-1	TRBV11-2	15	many	CASSPVAGGYNEQFF	TGTGCCAGCAGCCCGGTAGCGGGGGGTTACAATGAGCAGTTCTTC
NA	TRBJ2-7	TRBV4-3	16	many	CASSQDLAEHSYEQYF	TGCGCCAGCAGCCAAGATCTGGCCGAACACTCCTACGAGCAGTACTTC
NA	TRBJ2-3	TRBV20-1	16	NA	CSARDAARRGTDTQYF	TGCAGTGCTAGAGATGCAGCGAGGAGGGGCACAGATACGCAGTATTTT
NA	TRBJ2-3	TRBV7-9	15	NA	CASSPRGASTDTQYF	TGTGCCAGCAGCCCCAGGGGGGCTAGCACAGATACGCAGTATTTT
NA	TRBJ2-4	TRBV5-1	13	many	CASSLAGEDIQYF	TGCGCCAGCAGCTTGGCCGGTGAGGACATTCAGTACTTC
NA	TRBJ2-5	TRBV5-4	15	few	CASSLGGPQRETQYF	TGTGCCAGCAGCCTAGGAGGACCCCAGAGGGAGACCCAGTACTTC
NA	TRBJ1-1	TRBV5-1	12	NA	CASSKSDTEAFF	TGCGCCAGCAGCAAATCCGACACTGAAGCTTTCTTT
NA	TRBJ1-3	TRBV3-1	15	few	CASSQAQDIGNTIYF	TGTGCCAGCAGCCAAGCCCAGGACATTGGAAACACCATATATTTT
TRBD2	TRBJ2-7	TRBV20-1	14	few	CSTRRASGHYEQYF	TGCAGTACGAGGCGGGCTAGCGGCCACTACGAGCAGTACTTC
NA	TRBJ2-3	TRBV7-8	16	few	CASSLKFQMATDTQYF	TGTGCCAGCAGCTTAAAATTCCAGATGGCGACAGATACGCAGTATTTT
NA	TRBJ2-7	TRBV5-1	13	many	CASSFTSFNEQYF	TGCGCCAGCAGCTTTACTAGTTTCAACGAGCAGTACTTC
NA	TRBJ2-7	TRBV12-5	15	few	CASGFGASSSYEQYF	TGTGCTAGTGGTTTTGGGGCGTCGAGCTCCTACGAGCAGTACTTC
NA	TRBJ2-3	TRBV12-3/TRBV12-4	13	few	CASSAGTTDTQYF	TGTGCCAGCAGTGCCGGGACGACAGATACGCAGTATTTT
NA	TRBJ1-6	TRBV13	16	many	CASSLAGDEANSPLHF	TGTGCCAGCAGCTTGGCAGGGGATGAAGCTAATTCACCCCTCCACTTT